This TCR beta chain was observed in a study of control samples from healthy donors and cancer patients. Trimming cost V 5 bases and J 4 bases; bases outside gene matches: 9. Germline CDR1 and CDR2: SEHNR and FQNEAQ (reference sequence). The CDR3 totals 16 residues. Generated by immunoSEQ multiplex PCR, the TCRdb table keeps only in-frame clones and is missing some. The sample records 8,000 to 11,000 clones, approximately 91% being singletons. This receptor was taken from a man aged 55 to 70 with colorectal cancer. Sequencing was performed on PBMCs. The V and J genes are TRBV7-9 and TRBJ2-2; 8 nucleotides line up with TRBD1. The CDR3 nucleotides read TGTGCCAGCAGCCGAGGGGACAGGCAGGCCACCGGGGAGCTGTTTTTT. This translates into CASSRGDRQATGELFF. The whole variable domain, remainder taken from reference TRBV7-9 and TRBJ2-2, is DTGVSQNPRHKITKRGQNVTFRCDPISEHNRLYWYRQTLGQGPEFLTYFQNEAQLEKSRLLSDRFSAERPKGSFSTLEIQRTEQGDSAMYLCASSRGDRQATGELFFGEGSRLTVL.